The clone carrying this T cell receptor (beta chain) occurred many times. Its antigen is undetermined. The data derive from a study of T-cell reconstitution after alpha-beta-depleted transplantation in children. Germline assignment: CDR1 SGHVS and CDR2 FQNEAQ. The CDR3 runs 15 residues. Trimming removed 4 bases from V and 2 bases from J; junction bases left unmatched: 1. Study-level findings and limits: Reports say that about two months after transplant, the alpha-beta T cells came out of several hundred graft clones that had expanded. Among T cells one year after transplant, newly produced cells accounted for most counts and diversity. Some patients showed high day-60 TCRbeta diversity, which derived from surviving recipient T cells and thymic progenitors.

Researchers prepared the TCRbeta library using unique molecular identifiers, the study reports. One entry per CDR3 protein results from TCRdb running MiXCR on the PCR reads. The sample consists of about 470,000 distinct CDR3 sequences, around 46% of them appearing once. The clonotype was recovered from a girl aged 2 to 10 with aplastic anemia, due to receive a stem cell transplant. This chain connects TRBV7-8 to TRBJ1-5; TRBD1 agrees at 11 bases. This specimen was PBMCs, taken before TCRalphabeta/CD19-depleted stem cell transplant. CDR3 in DNA: TGTGCCAGCAGCTCGGGACAGGGGGGCAATCAGCCCCAGCATTTT. The encoded protein is CASSSGQGGNQPQHF. The complete variable domain, with remaining parts taken from reference TRBV7-8 and TRBJ1-5, reads GAGVSQSPRYKVAKRGQDVALRCDPISGHVSLFWYQQALGQGPEFLTYFQNEAQLDKSGLPSDRFFAERPEGSVSTLKIQRTQQEDSAVYLCASSSGQGGNQPQHFGDGTRLSIL.